This T cell receptor (beta chain) was profiled in a study of blood T cell repertoires in COVID-19. About the research overall: T cells, B-cell-depleted T cells, or PBMCs provided the cDNA or gDNA that served as material.

With V trimmed by 1 base and J by 2 bases, 8 bases remained unmatched. The CDR3 is 17 residues long. Germline loops: CDR1 LGHNA, CDR2 YNFKEQ. Authors' processing steps: Amplified reference gene primers provided the basis for estimating nucleated cell counts. TCRdb keeps only in-frame clones here, not all; method: immunoSEQ multiplex PCR. The D gene and trimming were derived from the DNA, and the V and J assignments and clone size from that table. The sample records fewer than 250,000 clones, around four fifths being singletons. The chain is built from TRBV4-2 and TRBJ2-3, with 8 bases aligning to TRBD2. The sequence was collected from a woman older than 75 with COVID-19, enrolled during active disease. Sequenced input: peripheral blood. The CDR3: CASSQGNSGDFTDTQYF. The CDR3 bases are TGTGCCAGCAGCCAAGGTAATAGCGGGGACTTCACAGATACGCAGTATTTT.